What follows are 14 T cell receptor beta chains derived from one specimen sequenced in a study of T and B cells in COVID-19 patients. Blood genomic DNA input for TRB amplification was about 240-550 ng. Multiplex PCR with BIOMED2 TRB-A/B primer pools amplified TRB rearrangements. TCRdb called the multiplex PCR reads again in MiXCR, with one record for every CDR3 protein. The profile covers roughly 27,000 distinct CDR3 sequences, with 32% appearing a single time and approximately 1.7% taken by the ten largest. The specimen was blood. The source of these receptors is a human donor who had recovered from COVID-19.

In its sample, this clonotype was seen a few times. This chain links TRBV13 with TRBJ2-1; possible D gene TRBD2, 6 bases. The V gene's germline CDR1 is PRHDT and CDR2 FYEKMQ (reference sequence). V was shortened by 4 bases and J by 7 bases, with 26 bases between the two germline ends. The CDR3 has 18 amino acids. In DNA, the CDR3 is TGTGCCAGCAGCTCGCGACCGGGACTCCCGACGGGTGGGAATGAGCAGTTCTTC. Its protein is CASSSRPGLPTGGNEQFF.

This clonotype has just one count. The rearrangement links TRBV4-3 to TRBJ2-2; D might be TRBD1 (5 bases). The CDR3 runs to 17 residues. V lost 5 bases, J lost 4 bases, and 20 bases lay in between. Germline V gives CDR1 LGHNA, CDR2 YSLEER. The CDR3 DNA follows: TGCGCCAGCAGCTTGGATGGCCAGGGTTTTGGCACCGGGGAGCTGTTTTTT. It specifies CASSLDGQGFGTGELFF.

The rearrangement uses TRBV6-2 or TRBV6-3 and TRBJ1-2; D is unresolved. This CDR3 contains 13 residues. With 0 bases removed from V and 2 bases from J, the gap between germline ends came to 4 bases. CDR1 is MNHEY and CDR2 is SVGEGT in the germline V gene. CDR3 residues: CASSYSENYGYTF. In DNA form, the CDR3 reads TGTGCCAGCAGTTACTCGGAAAACTATGGCTACACCTTC.

This clonotype was seen more than once but under ten times. This chain links TRBV7-6 with TRBJ1-2, with D tentatively TRBD1 (6 bases). In germline, CDR1 is SGHVS, CDR2 FNYEAQ. CDR3 length: 14 amino acids. V was pared by 3 bases and J by 6 bases, with 14 bases between. This CDR3 is CASSLTQGGNGYTF. CDR3 coding DNA: TGTGCCAGCAGCTTGACACAGGGAGGGAATGGCTACACCTTC.

This clonotype is medium-sized within its sample. The rearrangement joins TRBV19 to TRBJ2-1, with D perhaps being TRBD1 or TRBD2 (5 bases each). CDR1 and CDR2 from the germline V gene are LNHDA and SQIVND (reference sequence). The ends were cut back, 1 base at V and 4 bases at J, with 14 bases in the middle. The CDR3 covers 16 residues. This chain's CDR3 is CASSIVQGRGYNEQFF. CDR3 bases: TGTGCCAGTAGTATAGTTCAGGGTAGAGGGTACAATGAGCAGTTCTTC.

The chain uses TRBV7-2 and TRBJ1-4; unclear D gene. V shed 1 base and J shed 8 bases, with 5 bases lying between them. Germline V gene lookup returns CDR1 SGHTA and CDR2 FQGNSA. This CDR3 is 12 amino acids long. CDR3 residues: CASSLGSEKLFF. The CDR3 DNA sequence: TGTGCCAGCAGCTTAGGGAGCGAAAAACTGTTTTTT. Based on the CDR3 plus reference TRBV7-2 and TRBJ1-4, the full variable domain is GAGVSQSPSNKVTEKGKDVELRCDPISGHTALYWYRQSLGQGLEFLIYFQGNSAPDKSGLPSDRFSAERTGGSVSTLTIQRTQQEDSAVYLCASSLGSEKLFFGSGTQLSVL.

This clonotype came up a few times. This chain joins TRBV18 and TRBJ2-7, with D tentatively TRBD1 or TRBD2 (5 bases each). Germline loops: CDR1 KGHSH, CDR2 LQKENI. Trimming shortened V by 2 bases and J by 2 bases, and 13 bases separated the two germline ends. This CDR3 comprises 15 residues. CDR3 residues: CASSPGAIGAYEQYF. CDR3 DNA sequence: TGTGCCAGCTCACCAGGGGCCATCGGGGCCTACGAGCAGTACTTC. The full variable domain, with the rest looked up from reference TRBV18 and TRBJ2-7, is NAGVMQNPRHLVRRRGQEARLRCSPMKGHSHVYWYRQLPEEGLKFMVYLQKENIIDESGMPKERFSAEFPKEGPSILRIQQVVRGDSAAYFCASSPGAIGAYEQYFGPGTRLTVT.

The chain employs TRBV5-1 and TRBJ2-1; 14 nucleotides align to TRBD2. Looked up from germline, CDR1 is SGHRS and CDR2 is YFSETQ. This CDR3 region has 16 residues. V shed 4 bases and J 9 bases; nucleotides not matched to a gene: 9. The CDR3 DNA is TGCGCCAGCAGCGGGACTAGCGGGAGCGTCTGGGGTGAGCAGTTCTTC. Its translation: CASSGTSGSVWGEQFF.

This clonotype was seen a handful of times. This sequence joins TRBV12-3 or TRBV12-4 and TRBJ1-3; D is possibly TRBD1 (5 bases). CDR3 size: 14 residues. Trimming took 6 bases from V and 2 from J, leaving 11 bases between them. CDR3 bases: TGTGCCAGCAGGCAGGGCACAGCTGGAAACACCATATATTTT. Translation: CASRQGTAGNTIYF.

The V call is TRBV7-2, the J call TRBJ1-3; D is unresolved. Looked up from germline, CDR1 is SGHTA and CDR2 is FQGNSA. V lost 6 bases and J 0 bases, leaving 9 bases between the germline ends. The CDR3 is 14 residues long. The CDR3 here is CASRRADSGNTIYF. In DNA, the CDR3 is TGTGCCAGCAGGCGGGCTGACTCTGGAAACACCATATATTTT.

The chain links TRBV5-4 to TRBJ1-1; 7 nucleotides align to TRBD1. The germline CDR1 and CDR2 sequences are SGHNT and YYREEE (reference sequence). V was clipped by 4 bases and J by 2 bases; unmatched bases: 11. The length of the CDR3 is 16 residues. The CDR3 sequence is CASSGRTGTINTEAFF. Written as DNA, the CDR3 is TGTGCCAGCAGCGGGCGGACAGGTACCATCAACACTGAAGCTTTCTTT.

This chain joins TRBV6-5 and TRBJ1-3, with D unclear. V lost 6 bases, J lost 0 bases, and 12 bases lay in between. CDR3 length: 15 amino acids. Germline V lookup: CDR1 MNHEY, CDR2 SVGAGI. Here the CDR3 DNA reads TGTGCCAGCAGAAAGTGGGATTTCTCTGGAAACACCATATATTTT. Translation: CASRKWDFSGNTIYF.

V is TRBV7-9 and J is TRBJ2-3; 9 bases fit TRBD1. CDR1 SEHNR and CDR2 FQNEAQ come from the germline V gene (reference sequence). The V segment lost 5 bases and the J segment 2 bases; nucleotides outside the gene matches: 5. The CDR3 totals 15 residues. CDR3 in amino acids: CASSRDREYTDTQYF. The CDR3 DNA sequence: TGTGCCAGCAGCCGGGACAGGGAATACACAGATACGCAGTATTTT.

This clonotype was seen a handful of times. The chain carries TRBV12-3 or TRBV12-4 and TRBJ2-7; TRBD1 might be the D (6 bases). Deletions cut 6 bases from V and 2 bases from J, with 11 bases between. There are 13 residues in the CDR3. In DNA form, the CDR3 reads TGTGCCAGCAGCGGACAGCCTACCTACGAGCAGTACTTC. Translating it yields CASSGQPTYEQYF.